This entry lists 11 T cell receptor beta chains sequenced from one sample in a study of T cell repertoires in cytomegalovirus infection. No antigen has been assigned to these receptors. TCRdb recomputed calls from the reads with MiXCR, one row per CDR3 protein. The table shows under 350,000 distinct CDR3 sequences, with approximately 22% occurring only once. Here the sequenced sample was cultured PBMCs, taken from culture after CMV antigen stimulation. The receptors were sampled from a human donor in good health (CMV status not recorded). Some clones in this sample may be carry-over from other donors' samples.

Only a few counts were recorded for this clonotype. The chain combines TRBV11-2 with TRBJ2-1, with D perhaps matching TRBD2 (5 bases). Looked up from germline, CDR1 is SGHAT and CDR2 is FQNNGV. This CDR3 spans 17 amino acids. V was clipped by 3 bases and J by 0 bases, with 15 bases between them. CDR3 in amino acids: CASSFEPASSSYNEQFF. The DNA of the CDR3 is TGTGCCAGCAGCTTCGAACCGGCTAGCAGCTCCTACAATGAGCAGTTCTTC.

This clonotype was counted ten times or more. This rearrangement joins TRBV7-2 to TRBJ1-5; no clear D gene. The CDR3 runs to 16 residues. The germline V gene has CDR1 SGHTA and CDR2 FQGNSA. The V and J ends lost 5 bases and 1 base respectively, with 15 bases between them. The CDR3 region is CASSPMVRGSNQPQHF. CDR3 sequence (DNA): TGTGCCAGCAGCCCAATGGTCCGGGGAAGCAATCAGCCCCAGCATTTT.

This chain uses TRBV7-8 with TRBJ2-1; 9 bases line up with TRBD2. V dropped 4 bases and J dropped 5; count of bases not matched to a gene: 12. The length of the CDR3 is 17 residues. Germline-derived CDR1 and CDR2 are SGHVS and FQNEAQ. The CDR3 bases are TGTGCCAGCAGCTCAGATGTAGGACTAGCGCGTCACAATGAGCAGTTCTTC. It translates to CASSSDVGLARHNEQFF.

The V call is TRBV12-3 or TRBV12-4, the J call TRBJ2-3, with 7 nucleotides matching TRBD2. The CDR3 has 14 residues. V was clipped by 10 bases and J by 2 bases; unmatched bases: 9. The DNA for the CDR3 is TGTGCCATCGCTAGCGGCTCCCTCACAGATACGCAGTATTTT. Translating gives CAIASGSLTDTQYF.

The CDR3 loop is CATNRGSTSYNEQFF. DNA for the CDR3: TGTGCCACCAACCGGGGTAGCACATCCTACAATGAGCAGTTCTTC. This chain connects TRBV27 to TRBJ2-1, with a weak D call TRBD2 (5 bases). Germline V lookup: CDR1 MNHEY, CDR2 SMNVEV (reference sequence). V was cut by 10 bases and J by 1 base, with 17 bases left in between. The CDR3 is made up of 15 amino acids.

Ten or more counts support this clonotype. The CDR3 DNA sequence: TGTGCCAGCAGCTCGGGACAGGGGATACACTATGGCTACACCTTC. Protein sequence: CASSSGQGIHYGYTF. This chain joins TRBV7-9 and TRBJ1-2; 10 bases agree with TRBD1. With V trimmed by 4 bases and J by 3 bases, 5 bases remained unmatched. This CDR3 spans 15 amino acids. Germline V CDR1 and CDR2: SEHNR, FQNEAQ (reference sequence).

The V gene is TRBV7-2, the J gene TRBJ2-7, with 8 bases that match TRBD2. V was pared by 5 bases and J by 2 bases, with 2 bases of the junction left unmatched. The length of the CDR3 is 13 residues. CDR1 and CDR2 (germline): SGHTA, FQGNSA. CDR3 nucleotides: TGTGCCAGCAGCGATAGCGGGGCCTACGAGCAGTACTTC. Its protein product is CASSDSGAYEQYF.

This clonotype was counted at least ten times. This rearrangement joins TRBV25-1 to TRBJ1-6; D is unresolved. Trimming removed 4 bases at V and 10 bases at J, with 11 bases between. Germline CDR1 MGHDK, CDR2 SYGVNS. CDR3 length equals 13 residues. The CDR3 region is CASSAGIGSPLHF. CDR3 sequence (DNA): TGTGCCAGCAGTGCGGGGATTGGCTCACCCCTCCACTTT.

This clonotype was counted at least ten times. This chain connects TRBV4-1 to TRBJ2-5; no firm D call. CDR1 and CDR2 (germline): MGHRA, YSYEKL. V dropped 1 base and J dropped 1 base, with 7 bases sitting between them. This CDR3 contains 14 residues. CDR3 bases: TGCGCCAGCAGCCAAGGACACCTCCAAGAGACCCAGTACTTC. Encoded protein: CASSQGHLQETQYF.

The chain employs TRBV7-9 and TRBJ2-7; D ambiguous. The germline V gene has CDR1 SEHNR and CDR2 FQNEAQ (reference sequence). V shed 2 bases and J shed 6 bases, with 8 bases lying between them. The CDR3 is 12 residues long. The CDR3 nucleotides are TGTGCCAGCAGCTTAAGCCCCGGCGAGCAGTACTTC. Translation gives CASSLSPGEQYF.

This clonotype was detected ten times or more. This chain joins TRBV7-3 and TRBJ2-6; D may be TRBD1 or TRBD2 (6 bases each). Germline CDR1 reads SGHTA; CDR2 reads FQGTGA. Trimming left V 8 bases short and J 0 bases short, with 11 bases between. This CDR3 spans 15 amino acids. The CDR3 DNA follows: TGTGCCAGCTCCAAGGGGGGCTCTGGGGCCAACGTCCTGACTTTC. Protein product: CASSKGGSGANVLTF. Together with reference TRBV7-3 and TRBJ2-6, the CDR3 gives the full variable domain: GAGVSQTPSNKVTEKGKYVELRCDPISGHTALYWYRQSLGQGPEFLIYFQGTGAADDSGLPNDRFFAVRPEGSVSTLKIQRTERGDSAVYLCASSKGGSGANVLTFGAGSRLTVL.